The clone carrying this T cell receptor beta chain has only a few counts. TCRdb independently ran MiXCR on the 5' RACE reads; one entry per CDR3 protein. The sample gives over 50,000 distinct CDR3 sequences, under 7.5% of which show up once; under 15% is in the top ten. Noted time point: sample taken at primary tumor resection. This entry comes from a study of spatial heterogeneity in lung cancer. The TCR sequence derives from a female donor with early-stage non-small cell lung cancer. The sample here was PBMCs, taken at surgery.

CDR3 amino acids: CAISDPGGSTEAFF. The CDR3 DNA sequence: TGTGCCATCAGTGACCCAGGGGGAAGCACTGAAGCTTTCTTT. This chain connects TRBV10-3 to TRBJ1-1, with 7 bases fitting TRBD1. V trimming: 3 bases; J trimming: 4 bases; junction bases outside the gene matches: 5. The CDR3 consists of 14 residues. The germline V gene has CDR1 ENHRY and CDR2 SYGVKD.